Following are 7 T cell receptor beta chains from one sample sequenced in a study of blood T cell repertoires in COVID-19. Profiled with immunoSEQ multiplex PCR; TCRdb holds only in-frame clones, not every one. Here the sample spans some 100,000 clones, around 82% being singletons. Sequenced input: peripheral blood. These receptors were collected from a woman between 50 and 59 years old with acute or convalescent COVID-19.

The CDR3 loop reads CASGSGQYTGELFF. CDR3 DNA sequence: TGTGCTAGTGGTTCTGGACAGTACACCGGGGAGCTGTTTTTT. The chain links TRBV12-5 to TRBJ2-2; weak D call: TRBD1 (6 bases). CDR3 length equals 14 residues. The germline V gene has CDR1 LGHNT and CDR2 FRNRAP. V lost 4 bases and J 3 bases, leaving 9 bases between the germline ends.

This chain links TRBV7-3 with TRBJ2-1; D is unresolved. CDR1 is SGHTA and CDR2 is FQGTGA in the germline V gene. This CDR3 is 16 amino acids long. Between the trimmed V and J ends, which lost 2 bases and 0 bases, there was a span of 11 bases. Here the CDR3 reads CASSLDSSSSYNEQFF. CDR3 bases: TGTGCCAGCAGCTTAGACTCCTCGTCCTCCTACAATGAGCAGTTCTTC.

This chain links TRBV12-3 or TRBV12-4 with TRBJ1-2; D possibly corresponds to TRBD1 (6 bases). Deletions cut 5 bases from V and 4 bases from J, with 11 bases between. There are 13 residues in the CDR3. CDR3 residues: CASSHTGIYGYTF. CDR3 sequence (DNA): TGTGCCAGCAGTCATACAGGGATCTATGGCTACACCTTC.

This chain connects TRBV5-1 to TRBJ2-5; TRBD1 matches at 8 bases. Unmatched junction bases numbered 6, after V lost 4 bases and J lost 1 base. The CDR3 has 15 residues. Germline assignment: CDR1 SGHRS and CDR2 YFSETQ. CDR3 nucleotide sequence: TGCGCCAGCAGCCCCTCGGGACAGGCCCAAGAGACCCAGTACTTC. Encoded protein: CASSPSGQAQETQYF. Drawing the rest from reference TRBV5-1 and TRBJ2-5, the complete variable domain is KAGVTQTPRYLIKTRGQQVTLSCSPISGHRSVSWYQQTPGQGLQFLFEYFSETQRNKGNFPGRFSGRQFSNSRSEMNVSTLELGDSALYLCASSPSGQAQETQYFGPGTRLLVL.

This chain connects TRBV9 to TRBJ1-1, with 12 bases identical to TRBD1. This CDR3 spans 16 amino acids. V was clipped by 4 bases and J by 6 bases; unmatched bases: 10. CDR1 and CDR2 from the germline V gene are SGDLS and YYNGEE. The CDR3 DNA follows: TGTGCCAGCAGCCTCAAGGGACAGGGGGCTGGGGCTGAAGCTTTCTTT. The encoded protein is CASSLKGQGAGAEAFF.

This chain uses TRBV7-2 with TRBJ2-3; D ambiguous. The germline V and J ends were trimmed by 1 base and 5 bases, with 10 bases remaining between them. Germline V gene lookup returns CDR1 SGHTA and CDR2 FQGNSA. This CDR3 contains 14 residues. The CDR3 here is CASSLEPEEDTQYF. CDR3 coding DNA: TGTGCCAGCAGCTTAGAACCCGAGGAAGATACGCAGTATTTT.

This clone appeared a few times. The rearrangement uses TRBV19 and TRBJ1-1; the D gene is possibly TRBD1 (5 bases). The CDR3 runs to 14 residues. Germline V CDR1 and CDR2: LNHDA, SQIVND (reference sequence). V dropped 9 bases and J dropped 4 bases, with 18 bases sitting between them. The chain's CDR3 is CASRRGALGTEAFF. In DNA form, the CDR3 reads TGTGCCAGCCGGCGTGGGGCCCTGGGCACTGAAGCTTTCTTT.